This T cell receptor beta chain was documented in a study of graft-versus-host responses after intestinal transplantation. Study context: Each recipient received anti-thymocyte globulin induction, then tacrolimus and steroids for 2 to 4 years.

Regarding this clone: Its specificity is unknown.

The V end lost 2 bases, the J end lost 2 bases, and 10 bases lay between the germline ends. The CDR3 runs to 14 residues. Germline lookup yields CDR1 SGHTA and CDR2 FQGTGA. Only in-frame clones appear in the TCRdb table, and some are missing; sequencing was by immunoSEQ multiplex PCR. This sample has 12,000 or so clones, with 60% to 85% found just once. General study findings and limits: GvH clones turned up in recipient marrow; some had shown up first in ileum or blood. Researchers found peak circulating GvH clone levels linked to early post-transplant HvG declines.

This clonotype was obtained from a human patient who received an intestinal transplant, so some T cells may come from the graft donor. Sequenced here: PBMCs, sampled about 490 days after intestinal transplant. The V gene is TRBV7-3, the J gene TRBJ2-7, with D unresolved. This chain's CDR3 is CASSLGSGPYEQYF. For the CDR3, the DNA is TGTGCCAGCAGCTTAGGTTCTGGACCCTACGAGCAGTACTTC. The entire variable domain, with the rest obtained from reference TRBV7-3 and TRBJ2-7, is as follows: GAGVSQTPSNKVTEKGKYVELRCDPISGHTALYWYRQSLGQGPEFLIYFQGTGAADDSGLPNDRFFAVRPEGSVSTLKIQRTERGDSAVYLCASSLGSGPYEQYFGPGTRLTVT.